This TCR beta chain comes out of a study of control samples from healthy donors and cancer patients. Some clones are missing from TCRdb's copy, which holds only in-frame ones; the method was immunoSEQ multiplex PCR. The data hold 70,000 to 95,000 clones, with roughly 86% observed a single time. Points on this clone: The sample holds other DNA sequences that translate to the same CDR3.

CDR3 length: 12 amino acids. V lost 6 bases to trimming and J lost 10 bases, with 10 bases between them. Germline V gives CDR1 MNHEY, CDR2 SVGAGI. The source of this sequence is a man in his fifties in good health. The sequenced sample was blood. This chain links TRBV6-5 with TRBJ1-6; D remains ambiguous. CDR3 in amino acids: CASSYGNSPLHF. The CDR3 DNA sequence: TGTGCCAGCAGCTACGGGAACTCACCCCTCCACTTT.